This entry features one T cell receptor beta chain sequence. Its antigen is still unknown. These data come from a study of T cell responses to AZD1222 COVID-19 vaccine. The study's findings and limits: Mostly white British, mostly female donors; authors suggested clonal diversity may be underestimated.

The table came from immunoSEQ multiplex PCR; TCRdb's copy has only in-frame clones and leaves some out. The table has tens of thousands of clones, around 80% seen once. The receptor was isolated from an adult in good health. The sample consisted of peripheral blood, taken on day 0 of AZD1222 vaccination.

The CDR3: CASSPRGPFAFF. The CDR3 bases are TGTGCCAGCAGCCCAAGAGGACCTTTTGCTTTCTTT. The chain joins TRBV11-2 to TRBJ1-1; D is uncertain. Germline CDR1 reads SGHAT; CDR2 reads FQNNGV. V was pared by 5 bases and J by 11 bases, with 15 bases between. The CDR3 consists of 12 residues. Supplemented by reference TRBV11-2 and TRBJ1-1, the full variable domain reads EAGVAQSPRYKIIEKRQSVAFWCNPISGHATLYWYQQILGQGPKLLIQFQNNGVVDDSQLPKDRFSAERLKGVDSTLKIQPAKLEDSAVYLCASSPRGPFAFFGQGTRLTVV.